One T cell receptor (beta chain) is described in this entry. Germline V gene lookup returns CDR1 SNHLY and CDR2 FYNNEI. The CDR3 has 15 amino acids. With 2 bases removed from V and 2 bases from J, the gap between germline ends came to 13 bases. The table came from immunoSEQ multiplex PCR; TCRdb's copy has only in-frame clones and leaves some out. This table holds about a million clones, 60% to 80% found once. The record originates from a study of shared clonotypes between healthy human individuals. The specimen sequenced was memory CD4+ T cells from PBMCs. Subset here: CD45RA-negative fraction. The V and J genes are TRBV2 and TRBJ2-7; unclear D gene. This receptor was identified in a young man in good health. Some clones in this sample may be carry-over from other donors' samples. The DNA of the CDR3 is TGTGCCAGCAGTGAATTGCTAGGAACAGCCTACGAGCAGTACTTC. Protein sequence: CASSELLGTAYEQYF. Combining the CDR3 with reference TRBV2 and TRBJ2-7 gives the whole variable domain EPEVTQTPSHQVTQMGQEVILRCVPISNHLYFYWYRQILGQKVEFLVSFYNNEISEKSEIFDDQFSVERPDGSNFTLKIRSTKLEDSAMYFCASSELLGTAYEQYFGPGTRLTVT.